This T cell receptor beta chain came from a study of cytomegalovirus exposure and HLA in healthy donors. Primers for the PCR totalled 60 Vbeta and 13 Jbeta. Generated by immunoSEQ multiplex PCR, the TCRdb table keeps only in-frame clones and is missing some. The sample lists over 150,000 clones; roughly 80% were seen once. CDR3 length equals 16 residues. The germline V gene encodes CDR1 SGHAT and CDR2 FQNNGV. Trimming shortened V by 5 bases and J by 1 base, and 16 bases separated the two germline ends. The source is a man younger than 40 in good health and CMV-seropositive. This rearrangement joins TRBV11-2 to TRBJ2-3; D perhaps matches TRBD1 (5 bases). Sequences were obtained from PBMCs. The CDR3 here is CASSPRVGKRTDTQYF. In nucleotides, the CDR3 is TGTGCCAGCAGCCCCAGGGTGGGGAAACGCACAGATACGCAGTATTTT.